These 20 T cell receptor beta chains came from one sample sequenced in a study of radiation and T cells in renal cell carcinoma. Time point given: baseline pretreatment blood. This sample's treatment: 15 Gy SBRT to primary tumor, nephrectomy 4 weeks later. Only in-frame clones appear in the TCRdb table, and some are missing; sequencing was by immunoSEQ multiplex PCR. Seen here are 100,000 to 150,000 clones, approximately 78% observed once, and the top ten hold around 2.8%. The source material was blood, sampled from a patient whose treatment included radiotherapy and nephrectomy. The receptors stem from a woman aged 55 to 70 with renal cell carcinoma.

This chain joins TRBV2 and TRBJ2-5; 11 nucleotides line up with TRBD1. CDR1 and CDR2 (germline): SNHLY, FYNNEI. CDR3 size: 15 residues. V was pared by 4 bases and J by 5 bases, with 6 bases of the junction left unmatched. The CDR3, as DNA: TGTGCCAGCAGTGGGGGGACAGGGGGTCGGGAGACCCAGTACTTC. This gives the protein CASSGGTGGRETQYF.

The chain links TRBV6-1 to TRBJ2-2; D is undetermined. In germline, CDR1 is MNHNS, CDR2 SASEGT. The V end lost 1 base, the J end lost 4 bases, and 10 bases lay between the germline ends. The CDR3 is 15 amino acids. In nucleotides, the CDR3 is TGTGCCAGCAGTGAAGGGGGTTTCTCCACCGGGGAGCTGTTTTTT. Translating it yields CASSEGGFSTGELFF.

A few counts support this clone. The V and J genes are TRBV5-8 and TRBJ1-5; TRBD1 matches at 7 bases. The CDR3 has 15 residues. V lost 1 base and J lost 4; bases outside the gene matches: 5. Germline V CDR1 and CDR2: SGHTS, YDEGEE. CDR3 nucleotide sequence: TGTGCCAGCAGCTTGTTGCGGACAGGTAATCAGCCCCAGCATTTT. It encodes CASSLLRTGNQPQHF. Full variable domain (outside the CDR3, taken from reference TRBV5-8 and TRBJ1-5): EAGVTQSPTHLIKTRGQQATLRCSPISGHTSVYWYQQALGLGLQFLLWYDEGEERNRGNFPPRFSGRQFPNYSSELNVNALELEDSALYLCASSLLRTGNQPQHFGDGTRLSIL.

In DNA form, the CDR3 reads TGCGCCAGCAGACCCGGGACAGGGGTCTACGAGCAGTACTTC. This sequence encodes CASRPGTGVYEQYF. The chain couples TRBV5-1 to TRBJ2-7; TRBD1 agrees at 10 bases. Germline V CDR1 and CDR2: SGHRS, YFSETQ. This CDR3 region has 14 residues. The V gene end was trimmed by 5 bases and the J gene end by 3 bases; junction bases not matched to a gene: 5.

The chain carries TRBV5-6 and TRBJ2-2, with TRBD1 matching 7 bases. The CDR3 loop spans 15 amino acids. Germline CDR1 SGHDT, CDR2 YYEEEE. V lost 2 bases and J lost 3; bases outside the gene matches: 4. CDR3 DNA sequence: TGTGCCAGCAGCTTTGACAGGGTAGACACCGGGGAGCTGTTTTTT. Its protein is CASSFDRVDTGELFF.

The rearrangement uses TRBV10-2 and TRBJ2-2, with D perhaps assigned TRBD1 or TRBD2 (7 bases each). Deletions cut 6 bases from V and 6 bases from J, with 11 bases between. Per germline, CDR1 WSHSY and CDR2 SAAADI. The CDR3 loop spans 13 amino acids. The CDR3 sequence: CASRQGRAGELFF. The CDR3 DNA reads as TGCGCCAGCAGACAGGGGAGGGCCGGGGAGCTGTTTTTT.

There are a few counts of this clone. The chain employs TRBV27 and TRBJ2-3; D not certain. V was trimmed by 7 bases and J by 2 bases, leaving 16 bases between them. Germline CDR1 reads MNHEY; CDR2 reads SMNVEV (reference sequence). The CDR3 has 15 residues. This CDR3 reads CASTPLPGNTDTQYF. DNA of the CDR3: TGTGCCAGCACCCCGCTCCCCGGAAACACAGATACGCAGTATTTT.

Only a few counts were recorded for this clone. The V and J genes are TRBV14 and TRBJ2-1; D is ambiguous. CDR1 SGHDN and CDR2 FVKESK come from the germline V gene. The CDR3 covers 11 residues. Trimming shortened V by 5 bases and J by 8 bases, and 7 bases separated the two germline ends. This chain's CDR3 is CASSFTDEQFF. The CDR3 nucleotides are TGTGCCAGCAGCTTTACCGATGAGCAGTTCTTC.

This CDR3 is CASSWAGEETQYF. The CDR3 DNA reads TGTGCCAGCAGCTGGGCGGGGGAGGAGACCCAGTACTTC. This chain uses TRBV11-2 with TRBJ2-5; TRBD2 matches 7 bases. Trimming removed 4 bases from V and 5 bases from J; junction bases left unmatched: 4. From germline, CDR1 is SGHAT and CDR2 FQNNGV. CDR3 length: 13 residues. The complete variable domain, with remaining parts taken from reference TRBV11-2 and TRBJ2-5, reads EAGVAQSPRYKIIEKRQSVAFWCNPISGHATLYWYQQILGQGPKLLIQFQNNGVVDDSQLPKDRFSAERLKGVDSTLKIQPAKLEDSAVYLCASSWAGEETQYFGPGTRLLVL.

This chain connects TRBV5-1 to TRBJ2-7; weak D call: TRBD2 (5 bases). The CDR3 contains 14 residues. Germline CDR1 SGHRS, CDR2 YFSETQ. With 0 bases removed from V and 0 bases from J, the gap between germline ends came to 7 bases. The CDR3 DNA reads TGCGCCAGCAGCTTGGATGCGGGCTCCTACGAGCAGTACTTC. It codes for CASSLDAGSYEQYF.

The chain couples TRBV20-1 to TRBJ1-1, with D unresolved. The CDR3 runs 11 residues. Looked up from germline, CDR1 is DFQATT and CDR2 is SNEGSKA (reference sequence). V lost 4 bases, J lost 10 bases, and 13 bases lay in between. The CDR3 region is CSAIERSGAFF. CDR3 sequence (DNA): TGCAGTGCTATTGAAAGGTCGGGAGCTTTCTTT.

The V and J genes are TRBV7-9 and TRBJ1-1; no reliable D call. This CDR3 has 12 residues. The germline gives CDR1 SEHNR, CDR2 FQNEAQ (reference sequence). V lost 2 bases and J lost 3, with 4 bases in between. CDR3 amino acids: CASSLRDTEAFF. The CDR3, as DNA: TGTGCCAGCAGCTTAAGAGACACTGAAGCTTTCTTT. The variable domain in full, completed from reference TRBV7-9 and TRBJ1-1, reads DTGVSQNPRHKITKRGQNVTFRCDPISEHNRLYWYRQTLGQGPEFLTYFQNEAQLEKSRLLSDRFSAERPKGSFSTLEIQRTEQGDSAMYLCASSLRDTEAFFGQGTRLTVV.

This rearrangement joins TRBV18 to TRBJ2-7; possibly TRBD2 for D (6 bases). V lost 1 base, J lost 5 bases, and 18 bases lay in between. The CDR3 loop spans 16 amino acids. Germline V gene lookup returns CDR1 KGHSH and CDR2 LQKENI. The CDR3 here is CASSPRAPQAGNEQYF. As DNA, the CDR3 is TGTGCCAGCTCACCACGGGCACCCCAGGCGGGGAACGAGCAGTACTTC.

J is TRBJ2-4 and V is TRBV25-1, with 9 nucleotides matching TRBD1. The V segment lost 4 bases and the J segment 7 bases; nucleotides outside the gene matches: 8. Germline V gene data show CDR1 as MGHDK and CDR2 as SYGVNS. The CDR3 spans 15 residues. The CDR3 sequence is CASSVPGQGVNIQYF. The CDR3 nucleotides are TGTGCCAGCAGTGTTCCGGGACAGGGAGTGAACATTCAGTACTTC.

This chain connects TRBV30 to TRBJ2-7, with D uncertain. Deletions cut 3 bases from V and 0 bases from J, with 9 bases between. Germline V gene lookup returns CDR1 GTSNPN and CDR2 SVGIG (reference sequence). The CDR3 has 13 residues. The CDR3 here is CAWSRSSSYEQYF. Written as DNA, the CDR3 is TGTGCCTGGAGCCGCTCAAGCTCCTACGAGCAGTACTTC.

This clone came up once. CDR3 sequence (DNA): TGTGCCAGTAGTACGAGCAGGGCCGAGACAGGGACCTATGGCTACACCTTC. Protein sequence: CASSTSRAETGTYGYTF. The chain uses TRBV19 and TRBJ1-2; 7 nucleotides line up with TRBD1. The CDR3 loop spans 17 amino acids. Per germline, CDR1 LNHDA and CDR2 SQIVND (reference sequence). After removal of 4 bases from V and 4 bases from J, the junction contained 15 bases not matched to a gene.

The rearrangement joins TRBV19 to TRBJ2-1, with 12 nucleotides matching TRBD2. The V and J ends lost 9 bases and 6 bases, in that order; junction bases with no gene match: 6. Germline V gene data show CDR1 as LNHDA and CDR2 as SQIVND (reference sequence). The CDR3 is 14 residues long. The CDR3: CASKLAGGANEQFF. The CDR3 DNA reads TGTGCCAGCAAGCTAGCGGGAGGGGCCAATGAGCAGTTCTTC.

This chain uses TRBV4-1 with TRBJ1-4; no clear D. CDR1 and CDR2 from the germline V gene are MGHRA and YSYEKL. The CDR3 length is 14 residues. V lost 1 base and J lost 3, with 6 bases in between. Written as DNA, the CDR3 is TGCGCCAGCAGCCAAGTTGTATCTAATGAAAAACTGTTTTTT. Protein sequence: CASSQVVSNEKLFF.

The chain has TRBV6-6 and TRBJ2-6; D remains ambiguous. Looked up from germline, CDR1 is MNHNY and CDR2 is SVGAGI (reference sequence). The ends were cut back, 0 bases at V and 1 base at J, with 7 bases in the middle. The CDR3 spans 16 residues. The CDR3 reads CASSYSSPSGANVLTF. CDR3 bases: TGTGCCAGCAGTTACTCGAGCCCATCTGGGGCCAACGTCCTGACTTTC.

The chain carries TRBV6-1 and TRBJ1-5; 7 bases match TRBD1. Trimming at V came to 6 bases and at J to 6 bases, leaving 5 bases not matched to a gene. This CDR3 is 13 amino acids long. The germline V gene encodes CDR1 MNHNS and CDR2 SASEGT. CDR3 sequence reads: CASSYDRVQPQHF. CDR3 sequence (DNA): TGTGCCAGCAGCTACGACAGGGTTCAGCCCCAGCATTTT.